Below are 25 T cell receptor beta chains sequenced from a single sample in a study of shared clonotypes between healthy human individuals. Naive CD8 cells comprised CD45RO-negative, CCR7-positively selected cells, excluding terminally differentiated effector memory CD45RA+ cells. Measured with immunoSEQ multiplex PCR; TCRdb has only the in-frame clones, and not every one. Found here are about 870,000 clones, nearly 95% of them singletons; the top ten hold around 24%. Sequencing used naive CD8+ T cells sorted from blood. These receptor sequences come from a man aged 25 to 40 in good health.

The CDR3 loop reads CASSLGSNEQYF. In DNA form, the CDR3 reads TGTGCCAGCAGCTTAGGTAGTAACGAGCAGTACTTC. The chain carries TRBV11-3 and TRBJ2-7, with unresolved D. Germline lookup yields CDR1 SGHNT and CDR2 YENEEA. Trimming removed 1 base from V and 5 bases from J, with 6 bases in between. The CDR3 is 12 residues long.

The rearrangement joins TRBV2 to TRBJ2-1; a possible D gene is TRBD2 (5 bases). The CDR3 has 15 residues. Germline CDR1 is SNHLY and CDR2 is FYNNEI. The germline V and J ends were trimmed by 9 bases and 4 bases, with 19 bases remaining between them. In DNA, the CDR3 is TGTGCCAGTTTCAAGAGCGGTAACCATTACAATGAGCAGTTCTTC. Protein product: CASFKSGNHYNEQFF.

The rearrangement uses TRBV7-4 and TRBJ2-7; D perhaps matches TRBD1 (6 bases). V was pared by 4 bases and J by 2 bases, with 18 bases between. The CDR3 covers 16 residues. Germline V gene data show CDR1 as SGHVT and CDR2 as SQSDAQ. The CDR3 DNA follows: TGTGCCAGCAGCTGCGAACGAACGGACAGAGCCTACGAGCAGTACTTC. Its protein product is CASSCERTDRAYEQYF.

DNA of the CDR3: TGCGCCAGCAGCCAAGCCTTCCCCTTAGAAGATACGCAGTATTTT. It is translated as CASSQAFPLEDTQYF. The genes are TRBV4-3 and TRBJ2-3; D uncertain. The CDR3 is 15 amino acids. With 1 base removed from V and 5 bases from J, the gap between germline ends came to 13 bases. Per the germline V gene, CDR1 is LGHNA and CDR2 is YSLEER.

The CDR3 loop is CASSQEYISYEQYF. CDR3 in DNA: TGCGCCAGCAGCCAAGAATATATCTCCTACGAGCAGTACTTC. The chain uses TRBV4-1 and TRBJ2-7; D is undetermined. This CDR3 comprises 14 residues. V shed 0 bases and J shed 0 bases, with 6 bases lying between them. Germline V gene sequence: CDR1 MGHRA, CDR2 YSYEKL.

The DNA for the CDR3 is TGCGCCAGCAGCCTGGGGACAGGTCGATACGAGCAGTACTTC. Its protein is CASSLGTGRYEQYF. The V gene is TRBV5-1, the J gene TRBJ2-7, with TRBD1 matching over 8 bases. The CDR3 is 14 amino acids. CDR1 and CDR2 (germline): SGHRS, YFSETQ. The junction had 7 bases not matched to a gene; V was cut back by 4 bases and J by 4 bases.

The chain is built from TRBV7-9 and TRBJ1-3, with D possibly matching TRBD1 (6 bases). Germline values: CDR1 SEHNR, CDR2 FQNEAQ (reference sequence). This CDR3 is 15 amino acids long. Deletions cut 5 bases from V and 5 bases from J, with 16 bases between. The CDR3 DNA sequence: TGTGCCAGCAGCCACTCCCGGGACATCAGAAACACCATATATTTT. This translates into CASSHSRDIRNTIYF.

With respect to this clone: Other nucleotide sequences from this sample produce the same CDR3. The chain employs TRBV10-2 and TRBJ2-1; D remains ambiguous. Between the trimmed V and J ends, which lost 4 bases and 4 bases, there was a span of 8 bases. CDR3 size: 13 residues. The V gene's germline CDR1 is WSHSY and CDR2 SAAADI. The CDR3 protein is CASSGTLYNEQFF. The CDR3, as DNA: TGCGCCAGCAGTGGGACCCTGTACAATGAGCAGTTCTTC.

This sequence joins TRBV29-1 and TRBJ1-3; D is undetermined. Trimming took off 1 base at V and 4 bases at J, with 5 bases between the two ends. There are 12 residues in the CDR3. Germline CDR1 and CDR2: SQVTM and ANQGSEA. The CDR3 bases are TGCAGCGTTGAAGGGTTAGGAAACACCATATATTTT. The encoded protein is CSVEGLGNTIYF.

The chain couples TRBV6-5 to TRBJ2-3; 7 positions agree with TRBD2. The germline gives CDR1 MNHEY, CDR2 SVGAGI. J was trimmed by 4 bases and V by 4 bases; bases with no gene match: 8. This CDR3 spans 15 amino acids. The CDR3 DNA reads TGTGCCAGCAGTTCCTTGGGACTACGCGCAGATACGCAGTATTTT. Translated: CASSSLGLRADTQYF.

The chain couples TRBV15 to TRBJ1-2; the D gene is possibly TRBD1 (5 bases). The CDR3 runs 14 residues. V gave up 6 bases and J gave up 5 bases, with 16 bases separating them. Germline loops: CDR1 LNHNV, CDR2 YYDKDF (reference sequence). The CDR3 loop reads CATRPAGTGYGYTF. The CDR3 nucleotides are TGTGCCACCAGGCCAGCGGGGACGGGTTATGGCTACACCTTC.

The gene calls are TRBV9 and TRBJ1-2, with D unclear. Deletions cut 2 bases from V and 3 bases from J, with 17 bases between. The CDR3 runs to 16 residues. In germline, CDR1 is SGDLS, CDR2 YYNGEE. CDR3 DNA: TGTGCCAGCAGCGTTGCCTTGGACGAACAACACTATGGCTACACCTTC. It translates to CASSVALDEQHYGYTF.

The count of this clone is one. The chain is built from TRBV14 and TRBJ2-7; D not resolved. V gave up 4 bases and J gave up 3 bases, with 16 bases separating them. Looked up from germline, CDR1 is SGHDN and CDR2 is FVKESK. The CDR3 has 15 residues. CDR3 sequence reads: CASSLVQGRGYEQYF. The CDR3 region has the DNA TGTGCCAGCAGCCTAGTCCAAGGGCGCGGCTACGAGCAGTACTTC.

The chain employs TRBV7-2 and TRBJ2-7; 11 positions match TRBD2. The V segment lost 5 bases and the J segment 3 bases; nucleotides outside the gene matches: 9. Germline assignment: CDR1 SGHTA and CDR2 FQGNSA. CDR3 length: 16 amino acids. The CDR3 is CASSPRLAGKIYEQYF. CDR3 sequence (DNA): TGTGCCAGCAGCCCACGACTAGCGGGAAAAATCTACGAGCAGTACTTC.

The chain employs TRBV5-4 and TRBJ2-7, with TRBD1 as a possible D gene (6 bases). The V end lost 8 bases, the J end lost 3 bases, and 21 bases lay between the germline ends. The CDR3 is made up of 15 amino acids. From germline, CDR1 is SGHNT and CDR2 YYREEE (reference sequence). CDR3 amino acids: CASWETGGGFYEQYF. The CDR3 DNA reads TGTGCCAGTTGGGAAACTGGGGGCGGGTTCTACGAGCAGTACTTC.

The V gene is TRBV29-1, the J gene TRBJ2-7, with TRBD2 identical over 9 bases. CDR3 length: 13 amino acids. With V trimmed by 3 bases and J by 7 bases, 7 bases remained unmatched. Per the germline V gene, CDR1 is SQVTM and CDR2 is ANQGSEA. CDR3 coding DNA: TGCAGCGTTGAGGTAGCGGGAGTTTGGGAGCAGTACTTC. It yields the protein CSVEVAGVWEQYF.

Of note for this clone: Other DNA sequences within the sample encode an identical CDR3. The V gene is TRBV6-5, the J gene TRBJ2-6; D ambiguous. This CDR3 has 15 amino acids. The germline gives CDR1 MNHEY, CDR2 SVGAGI. V dropped 1 base and J dropped 1 base, with 5 bases sitting between them. The CDR3 spells CASSYYGSGANVLTF. DNA for the CDR3: TGTGCCAGCAGTTACTACGGGTCTGGGGCCAACGTCCTGACTTTC.

The chain combines TRBV4-1 with TRBJ2-7; unclear D gene. The germline V and J ends were trimmed by 4 bases and 0 bases, with 13 bases remaining between them. The CDR3 runs to 15 residues. Germline CDR1 and CDR2: MGHRA and YSYEKL. The CDR3 DNA reads TGCGCCAGCAGCCCCTCTCCTAGGAGCTCCTACGAGCAGTACTTC. It codes for CASSPSPRSSYEQYF.

The CDR3, as DNA: TGCGCCAGCAGCCCGACTAGCTCGTCTTTCTACGAGCAGTACTTC. Amino acids: CASSPTSSSFYEQYF. The chain combines TRBV4-3 with TRBJ2-7, with 7 nucleotides matching TRBD2. The junction had 9 bases not matched to a gene; V was cut back by 4 bases and J by 3 bases. CDR1 is LGHNA and CDR2 is YSLEER in the germline V gene. The CDR3 is made up of 15 amino acids.

Concerning this clone: Different DNA sequences within this sample yield the same CDR3. J is TRBJ1-5 and V is TRBV27; D unclear. The CDR3 runs to 14 residues. CDR1 is MNHEY and CDR2 is SMNVEV in the germline V gene (reference sequence). V was trimmed by 0 bases and J by 4 bases, leaving 7 bases between them. The CDR3 coding sequence is TGTGCCAGCAGTTTATCGAGGAGGAATCAGCCCCAGCATTTT. Its translation: CASSLSRRNQPQHF.

The chain joins TRBV7-9 to TRBJ1-1; D is unresolved. The CDR3 runs to 13 residues. Germline CDR1 and CDR2: SEHNR and FQNEAQ (reference sequence). Between the trimmed V and J ends, which lost 1 base and 6 bases, there was a span of 9 bases. This CDR3 is CASSLEASAEAFF. The CDR3 region has the DNA TGTGCCAGCAGCTTAGAAGCTAGCGCTGAAGCTTTCTTT.

This clone was counted once. J is TRBJ2-5 and V is TRBV7-8; maybe TRBD1 (5 bases). V lost 5 bases and J lost 1, with 11 bases in between. There are 14 residues in the CDR3. Per germline, CDR1 SGHVS and CDR2 FQNEAQ. CDR3 nucleotides: TGTGCCAGCAGCCAAGGGGTAGGCCAAGAGACCCAGTACTTC. This gives the protein CASSQGVGQETQYF.

This clone occurred once. The gene calls are TRBV28 and TRBJ2-3; 9 bases agree with TRBD1. The V gene's germline CDR1 is MDHEN and CDR2 SYDVKM. This CDR3 comprises 17 residues. V lost 5 bases, J lost 1 base, and 10 bases stayed unmatched. The CDR3 region has the DNA TGTGCCAGCAGTCGACATTGGGACAGGGAAGGCACAGATACGCAGTATTTT. Protein product: CASSRHWDREGTDTQYF.

In DNA form, the CDR3 reads TGTGCCAGCAGTGAAGCCCGGGACAGGGGCGCCGAGCAGTACTTC. Residues: CASSEARDRGAEQYF. This chain uses TRBV2 with TRBJ2-7, with 10 bases fitting TRBD1. Germline loops: CDR1 SNHLY, CDR2 FYNNEI. With V trimmed by 0 bases and J by 6 bases, 5 bases remained unmatched. The CDR3 is 15 amino acids.

The J gene is TRBJ2-5, the V gene TRBV29-1; D is unclear. Germline lookup yields CDR1 SQVTM and CDR2 ANQGSEA. The V and J ends lost 7 bases and 2 bases respectively, with 11 bases between them. The CDR3 has 12 amino acids. The CDR3 sequence: CSAHTRQETQYF. CDR3 sequence (DNA): TGCAGCGCCCACACCAGACAAGAGACCCAGTACTTC.